One and the same sample provided the 28 T cell receptor beta chains below, sequenced in a study of shared clonotypes between healthy human individuals. Libraries were prepared by immunoSEQ multiplex PCR; TCRdb keeps only in-frame clonotypes and omits some of them. The table records some 530,000 clones, almost 80% of them present only once. Sequencing used PBMCs. The receptors shown here come from a woman aged 40-49 years in good health. Some clones in this sample may be carry-over from other donors' samples.

V and J are TRBV5-1 and TRBJ2-2; D is perhaps TRBD1 (6 bases). The CDR3 is made up of 14 amino acids. V was pared by 4 bases and J by 3 bases, with 10 bases between. Germline CDR1 SGHRS, CDR2 YFSETQ. The CDR3 region has the DNA TGCGCCAGCAGCGCTAACAGGGACACCGGGGAGCTGTTTTTT. The encoded protein is CASSANRDTGELFF.

The chain joins TRBV7-3 to TRBJ2-3; TRBD1 matches 8 bases. Germline CDR1 is SGHTA and CDR2 is FQGTGA. The CDR3 extends over 13 amino acids. With 2 bases clipped from V and 9 bases from J, the junction kept 4 bases outside the gene matches. The CDR3 DNA follows: TGTGCCAGCAGCTTAGACAGGGGAGGAACGCAGTATTTT. Its translation: CASSLDRGGTQYF.

The chain couples TRBV14 to TRBJ1-5; TRBD1 aligns across 8 bases. CDR3 size: 16 residues. Germline V lookup: CDR1 SGHDN, CDR2 FVKESK. The V and J ends lost 3 bases and 8 bases, in that order; junction bases with no gene match: 12. CDR3 in amino acids: CASSQPRRTGGEPQHF. CDR3 nucleotides: TGTGCCAGCAGCCAGCCGAGGAGAACAGGGGGGGAGCCCCAGCATTTT.

This rearrangement joins TRBV7-8 to TRBJ2-1; 11 nucleotides align to TRBD2. The V and J ends lost 4 bases and 2 bases, in that order; junction bases with no gene match: 7. The CDR3 consists of 17 residues. Germline-derived CDR1 and CDR2 are SGHVS and FQNEAQ. This chain's CDR3 is CASSSQLAGDPYNEQFF. Here the CDR3 DNA reads TGTGCCAGCAGCTCTCAACTAGCGGGAGACCCCTACAATGAGCAGTTCTTC.

The rearrangement links TRBV11-1 to TRBJ2-7, with D unresolved. Germline loops: CDR1 SGHAT, CDR2 FQDESV (reference sequence). V was shortened by 1 base and J by 7 bases, with 8 bases between the two germline ends. The CDR3 consists of 12 residues. The CDR3 sequence is CASSLVPGEQYF. CDR3 coding DNA: TGTGCCAGCAGCTTAGTCCCCGGAGAGCAGTACTTC.

The CDR3 DNA reads as TGCAGCCCTGACGGCACTAGCACAGATACGCAGTATTTT. Its translation: CSPDGTSTDTQYF. The rearrangement joins TRBV29-1 to TRBJ2-3, with D unclear. CDR1 SQVTM and CDR2 ANQGSEA come from the germline V gene. V was clipped by 8 bases and J by 0 bases, with 12 bases between them. The CDR3 consists of 13 residues.

This chain joins TRBV28 and TRBJ1-1; no clear D. CDR1 and CDR2 from the germline V gene are MDHEN and SYDVKM. The ends were cut back, 5 bases at V and 3 bases at J, with 10 bases in the middle. There are 13 residues in the CDR3. The CDR3 spells CASSPNKYTEAFF. The CDR3 DNA is TGTGCCAGCAGTCCAAACAAATACACTGAAGCTTTCTTT.

The chain carries TRBV9 and TRBJ2-1; TRBD2 is a possible D gene (6 bases). The V end was cut by 0 bases, the J end by 2 bases, with 9 bases between. In germline, CDR1 is SGDLS, CDR2 YYNGEE. The CDR3 is 15 residues long. This CDR3 reads CASSVGPGAYNEQFF. The CDR3 DNA reads TGTGCCAGCAGCGTAGGTCCGGGAGCCTACAATGAGCAGTTCTTC.

This clone was seen a handful of times. Here the CDR3 reads CASSNRGSSTDTQYF. Written as DNA, the CDR3 is TGTGCCAGCTCAAACAGGGGTTCTAGCACAGATACGCAGTATTTT. The J gene is TRBJ2-3, the V gene TRBV18; 7 bases match TRBD1. Looked up from germline, CDR1 is KGHSH and CDR2 is LQKENI. V trimming: 5 bases; J trimming: 0 bases; junction bases outside the gene matches: 5. This CDR3 is 15 amino acids long.

The V gene is TRBV19, the J gene TRBJ2-2, with TRBD2 identical over 12 bases. The CDR3 runs 16 residues. CDR1 is LNHDA and CDR2 is SQIVND in the germline V gene (reference sequence). V lost 6 bases and J lost 5; bases outside the gene matches: 7. The CDR3, as DNA: TGTGCCAGTAGCAGACTAGCGGGAGAACGAACCGGGGAGCTGTTTTTT. This translates into CASSRLAGERTGELFF.

The gene calls are TRBV9 and TRBJ2-7; either TRBD1 or TRBD2 may supply D (5 bases each). Germline V gene data show CDR1 as SGDLS and CDR2 as YYNGEE. The CDR3 has 18 residues. The V and J ends lost 4 bases and 2 bases respectively, with 25 bases between them. CDR3 sequence reads: CASSKLRGPLRGTYEQYF. The CDR3 coding sequence is TGTGCCAGCAGCAAACTTCGGGGACCCTTAAGGGGTACCTACGAGCAGTACTTC.

CDR3 DNA sequence: TGTGCCATCAGTCGGACAGGCAACTACGAGCAGTACTTC. Protein: CAISRTGNYEQYF. The genes are TRBV10-3 and TRBJ2-7; 7 bases fit TRBD1. CDR3 length: 13 amino acids. Germline lookup yields CDR1 ENHRY and CDR2 SYGVKD. Germline trimming cut 5 bases from V and 3 bases from J; bases unmatched to any gene: 4.

V is TRBV27 and J is TRBJ2-7, with 8 positions matching TRBD2. The germline gives CDR1 MNHEY, CDR2 SMNVEV (reference sequence). This CDR3 has 14 amino acids. V shed 6 bases and J 1 base; nucleotides not matched to a gene: 5. CDR3 DNA sequence: TGTGCCAGCAGCCCCACTAGCGGTTCCTACGAGCAGTACTTC. Translated: CASSPTSGSYEQYF.

The chain joins TRBV5-1 to TRBJ2-2, with 11 bases that match TRBD2. The CDR3 extends over 18 amino acids. Germline CDR1 and CDR2: SGHRS and YFSETQ. V gave up 4 bases and J gave up 6 bases; unmatched junction bases: 14. The CDR3: CASSTTSGSPGGPGELFF. In nucleotides, the CDR3 is TGCGCCAGCAGCACAACTAGCGGGAGCCCAGGAGGGCCCGGGGAGCTGTTTTTT.

V is TRBV11-3 and J is TRBJ2-5; D remains unclear. Germline loops: CDR1 SGHNT, CDR2 YENEEA. Trimming pared 1 base from V and 5 bases from J, leaving 20 bases between. This CDR3 has 17 residues. CDR3 DNA sequence: TGTGCCAGCAGCTTAGGGGCGGACCGCCCATGGGATGAGACCCAGTACTTC. It encodes CASSLGADRPWDETQYF.

The chain is built from TRBV7-9 and TRBJ1-4; a weak D match, TRBD1 (5 bases). Germline-derived CDR1 and CDR2 are SEHNR and FQNEAQ (reference sequence). The CDR3 is 16 amino acids. V lost 0 bases and J 2 bases, leaving 10 bases between the germline ends. The CDR3 DNA is TGTGCCAGCAGCTTAGCGGGGACTGGGACTAATGAAAAACTGTTTTTT. Its translation is CASSLAGTGTNEKLFF.

CDR3 region: CASSSYSAGELFF. DNA for the CDR3: TGTGCCAGCAGCTCTTATTCCGCCGGGGAGCTGTTTTTT. The V gene is TRBV11-3, the J gene TRBJ2-2; no reliable D call. This CDR3 contains 13 residues. Germline V gene lookup returns CDR1 SGHNT and CDR2 YENEEA. Trimming took off 4 bases at V and 6 bases at J, with 9 bases between the two ends.

This chain connects TRBV28 to TRBJ2-5; possibly TRBD1 or TRBD2 for D (7 bases each). The germline V and J ends were trimmed by 3 bases and 1 base, with 12 bases remaining between them. The V gene's germline CDR1 is MDHEN and CDR2 SYDVKM. The CDR3 totals 15 residues. The CDR3 is CASSLSGGAQETQYF. The CDR3 bases are TGTGCCAGCAGTTTGTCAGGGGGGGCCCAAGAGACCCAGTACTTC.

V usage is TRBV7-2 and J usage is TRBJ2-6, with D hard to call. Per germline, CDR1 SGHTA and CDR2 FQGNSA. The CDR3 sequence is 14 residues long. Trimming cost V 5 bases and J 2 bases, with 7 bases left between them. The CDR3 spells CASSRYTGANVLTF. CDR3 nucleotide sequence: TGTGCCAGCAGCCGATATACTGGGGCCAACGTCCTGACTTTC.

The chain couples TRBV2 to TRBJ2-7; tentatively, D is TRBD1 or TRBD2 (5 bases each). The V and J ends lost 11 bases and 5 bases respectively, with 16 bases between them. The CDR3 length is 12 residues. CDR1 is SNHLY and CDR2 is FYNNEI in the germline V gene. As DNA, the CDR3 is TGTGCCGGGGGAGAGGGGCGGCACGAGCAGTACTTC. Its protein is CAGGEGRHEQYF.

The chain uses TRBV18 and TRBJ2-1; maybe TRBD2 (5 bases). This CDR3 comprises 15 residues. In germline, CDR1 is KGHSH, CDR2 LQKENI. V dropped 2 bases and J dropped 0 bases, with 8 bases sitting between them. CDR3 loop: CASSPGGYSYNEQFF. The CDR3, as DNA: TGTGCCAGCTCACCAGGAGGCTACTCCTACAATGAGCAGTTCTTC.

This clone was seen only once. The chain employs TRBV5-6 and TRBJ2-2; D might be TRBD1 (5 bases). The V gene's germline CDR1 is SGHDT and CDR2 YYEEEE. The CDR3 is made up of 15 amino acids. V lost 4 bases to trimming and J lost 1 base, with 11 bases between them. The CDR3 spells CASSPRGGNTGELFF. CDR3 nucleotide sequence: TGTGCCAGCAGCCCAAGGGGCGGGAACACCGGGGAGCTGTTTTTT.

The chain recombines TRBV7-9 with TRBJ2-3, with 8 bases fitting TRBD2. The CDR3 extends over 17 amino acids. CDR1 is SEHNR and CDR2 is FQNEAQ in the germline V gene (reference sequence). V lost 5 bases and J lost 4; bases outside the gene matches: 14. CDR3 DNA sequence: TGTGCCAGCAGCCCTGACTTGCTGACTAGCGTCCCAGATACGCAGTATTTT. Protein product: CASSPDLLTSVPDTQYF. The entire variable domain, with the rest obtained from reference TRBV7-9 and TRBJ2-3, is as follows: DTGVSQNPRHKITKRGQNVTFRCDPISEHNRLYWYRQTLGQGPEFLTYFQNEAQLEKSRLLSDRFSAERPKGSFSTLEIQRTEQGDSAMYLCASSPDLLTSVPDTQYFGPGTRLTVL.

This clone was seen more than once but under ten times. V is TRBV5-1 and J is TRBJ1-1; perhaps TRBD1 as D (5 bases). V lost 1 base and J 1 base, leaving 8 bases between the germline ends. The CDR3 is 14 amino acids. Germline CDR1 SGHRS, CDR2 YFSETQ. In nucleotides, the CDR3 is TGCGCCAGCAGCTTGTGGCAGGGGAACACTGAAGCTTTCTTT. It codes for CASSLWQGNTEAFF.

The chain employs TRBV5-6 and TRBJ2-1; 11 nucleotides match TRBD1. The CDR3 runs 16 residues. The germline V gene has CDR1 SGHDT and CDR2 YYEEEE. V lost 3 bases and J lost 0; bases outside the gene matches: 2. CDR3 nucleotides: TGTGCCAGCAGCTCCGGGACAGGGGGCTCCTACAATGAGCAGTTCTTC. Its protein product is CASSSGTGGSYNEQFF.

About this clone itself: Being one base from a much bigger clone, this may be a read error. This chain joins TRBV4-3 and TRBJ1-5; D not resolved. The V end was cut by 1 base, the J end by 5 bases, with 15 bases between. There are 16 residues in the CDR3. The germline gives CDR1 LGHNA, CDR2 YSLEER. The CDR3 spells CASSQGWNGVDQPQHF. Here the CDR3 DNA reads TGCGCCAGCAGCCAAGGTTGGAACGGAGTCGATCAGCCCCAGCATTTT.

CDR3 residues: CASSLGLASGTDTQYF. The DNA for the CDR3 is TGTGCCAGCAGCTTAGGCTTGGCTAGCGGCACAGATACGCAGTATTTT. This chain joins TRBV7-2 and TRBJ2-3; TRBD2 is a possible D gene (6 bases). This CDR3 comprises 16 residues. The germline V gene has CDR1 SGHTA and CDR2 FQGNSA. The ends were cut back, 1 base at V and 1 base at J, with 12 bases in the middle.

This clone was seen only once. The chain employs TRBV27 and TRBJ2-7; TRBD2 matches 7 bases. Unmatched junction bases numbered 5, after V lost 6 bases and J lost 3 bases. This CDR3 has 13 amino acids. Germline CDR1 reads MNHEY; CDR2 reads SMNVEV (reference sequence). The CDR3 reads CASSRLARYEQYF. The CDR3 DNA is TGTGCCAGCAGCCGACTAGCCCGCTACGAGCAGTACTTC.